Given below is one TCR beta chain in context. The antigen remains undetermined. The data originate from a study of CD8 T cells in ankylosing spondylitis. Study-wide findings and caveats: The study identified a TCR beta motif of about eight highly homologous variants that appeared characteristic of ankylosing spondylitis blood. Clones linked to disease were reported to show significant enrichment in matched ankylosing spondylitis synovial fluid.

Quantitative 5'-RACE with molecular barcodes produced the TCR beta libraries. TCRdb independently ran MiXCR on the 5' RACE reads; one entry per CDR3 protein. Found here are 250,000 to 300,000 distinct CDR3 sequences, roughly 20% of them singletons; the top ten hold under 8.5%. The CDR3 loop spans 13 amino acids. Germline V lookup: CDR1 SQVTM, CDR2 ANQGSEA. Trimming removed 5 bases from V and 4 bases from J, with 12 bases in between. This receptor was taken from a male donor with ankylosing spondylitis or in good health (not recorded which). J is TRBJ1-5 and V is TRBV29-1; the D is unclear. The sequenced sample was blood, either unsorted or a sorted T cell fraction (not recorded which). This CDR3 reads CSVSMRENQPQHF. CDR3 bases: TGCAGCGTTAGTATGAGGGAAAATCAGCCCCAGCATTTT.